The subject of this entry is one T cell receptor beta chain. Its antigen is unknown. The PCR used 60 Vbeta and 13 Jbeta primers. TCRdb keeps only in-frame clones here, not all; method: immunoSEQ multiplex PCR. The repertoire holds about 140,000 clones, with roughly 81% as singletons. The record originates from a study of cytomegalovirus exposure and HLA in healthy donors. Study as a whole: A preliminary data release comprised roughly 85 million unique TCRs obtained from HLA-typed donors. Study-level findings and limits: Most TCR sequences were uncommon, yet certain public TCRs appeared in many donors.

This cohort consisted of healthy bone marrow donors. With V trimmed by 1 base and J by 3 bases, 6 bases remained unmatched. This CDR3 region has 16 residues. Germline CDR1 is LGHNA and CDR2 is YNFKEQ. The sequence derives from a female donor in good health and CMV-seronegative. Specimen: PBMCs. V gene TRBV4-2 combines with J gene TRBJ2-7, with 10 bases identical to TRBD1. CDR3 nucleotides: TGTGCCAGCAGCCAAGCACGGGACAGGGGAGGCTACGAGCAGTACTTC. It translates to CASSQARDRGGYEQYF.